These 17 T cell receptor beta chains originate from one sample sequenced in a study of T cells in Graves' hyperthyroidism and ophthalmopathy. Amplified TCR beta CDR3 regions came from RNA transcripts. HTBI primers were employed in a first-round RT-PCR of the TCR CDR3. Via MiXCR, TCRdb re-called the multiplex PCR reads, giving one row per CDR3 protein. This table has 400,000 to 600,000 distinct CDR3 sequences, 20% to 25% appearing once. The sample consisted of blood. The source is a man aged 18 to 35 with Graves' hyperthyroidism.

CDR3 in amino acids: CATEETGEYTGELFF. The CDR3 bases are TGTGCCACCGAAGAGACAGGGGAATACACCGGGGAGCTGTTTTTT. V and J are TRBV24-1 and TRBJ2-2, with TRBD1 identical over 8 bases. This CDR3 is built from 15 residues. The V gene's germline CDR1 is KGHDR and CDR2 SFDVKD. V dropped 9 bases and J dropped 3; count of bases not matched to a gene: 8.

V is TRBV7-2 and J is TRBJ1-5, with 8 bases lining up with TRBD1. Germline loops: CDR1 SGHTA, CDR2 FQGNSA. With 4 bases clipped from V and 4 bases from J, the junction kept 6 bases outside the gene matches. This CDR3 spans 15 amino acids. The DNA of the CDR3 is TGTGCCAGCAGCTCAGGACAGGGTAAAAATCAGCCCCAGCATTTT. Amino acid sequence: CASSSGQGKNQPQHF.

The CDR3 reads CASCVSGEYEQYF. CDR3 nucleotides: TGTGCCAGCTGCGTGAGTGGGGAATACGAGCAGTACTTC. The gene calls are TRBV6-7 and TRBJ2-7; D is undetermined. TRBV6-7 is known as an ORF, though its function is uncertain. The germline V and J ends were trimmed by 8 bases and 4 bases, with 15 bases remaining between them. The CDR3 length is 13 residues.

This clonotype was counted between two and nine times. The chain recombines TRBV12-5 with TRBJ2-1; 12 positions agree with TRBD2. From germline, CDR1 is LGHNT and CDR2 FRNRAP. J gave up 4 bases and V 1 base, and 8 bases lay outside the gene matches. This CDR3 is 18 amino acids long. The CDR3 reads CASGLDIGLAGRYNEQFF. CDR3 coding DNA: TGTGCTAGTGGTTTGGACATAGGACTAGCGGGGAGATACAATGAGCAGTTCTTC.

This clonotype has at least ten counts. The rearrangement joins TRBV7-9 to TRBJ2-7; possible D gene TRBD2, 6 bases. The CDR3 has 14 amino acids. Germline V lookup: CDR1 SEHNR, CDR2 FQNEAQ (reference sequence). The ends were cut back, 5 bases at V and 3 bases at J, with 14 bases in the middle. The CDR3 reads CASSVPGTGYEQYF. CDR3 DNA sequence: TGTGCCAGCAGCGTCCCCGGGACTGGCTACGAGCAGTACTTC.

This clonotype has just a few counts. The genes are TRBV12-3 or TRBV12-4 and TRBJ2-7, with 7 bases aligning to TRBD1. The junction had 8 bases not matched to a gene; V was cut back by 7 bases and J by 2 bases. The CDR3 extends over 14 amino acids. The CDR3 reads CASTLGQLTYEQYF. CDR3 DNA: TGTGCCAGCACTTTGGGACAGTTAACCTACGAGCAGTACTTC.

This clonotype was observed at least ten times. The V call is TRBV29-1, the J call TRBJ1-3, with TRBD1 matching 10 bases. V trimming: 5 bases; J trimming: 4 bases; junction bases outside the gene matches: 2. This CDR3 has 13 amino acids. Germline V gives CDR1 SQVTM, CDR2 ANQGSEA. CDR3 in amino acids: CSVMTGGGNTIYF. The CDR3 DNA reads as TGCAGCGTTATGACAGGGGGCGGAAACACCATATATTTT.

The chain links TRBV15 to TRBJ2-6; tentative D call: TRBD1 (6 bases). Trimming shortened V by 3 bases and J by 1 base, and 10 bases separated the two germline ends. Looked up from germline, CDR1 is LNHNV and CDR2 is YYDKDF (reference sequence). The CDR3 consists of 16 residues. The DNA for the CDR3 is TGTGCCACCAGCAGGGCTACAGGGTCTGGGGCCAACGTCCTGACTTTC. This sequence encodes CATSRATGSGANVLTF.

J is TRBJ2-2 and V is TRBV4-2; 8 positions agree with TRBD2. The V gene's germline CDR1 is LGHNA and CDR2 YNFKEQ. V gave up 0 bases and J gave up 6 bases; unmatched junction bases: 9. CDR3 length equals 17 residues. CDR3 loop: CASSQERASGSPGELFF. CDR3 in DNA: TGTGCCAGCAGCCAAGAGAGGGCTAGCGGGTCCCCCGGGGAGCTGTTTTTT.

Here the CDR3 DNA reads TGTGCCAGCAGCTTAGTGCTCAGGGGGTCCTACGAGCAGTACTTC. Protein product: CASSLVLRGSYEQYF. The rearrangement links TRBV7-2 to TRBJ2-7; 7 positions agree with TRBD1. V shed 1 base and J 1 base; nucleotides not matched to a gene: 4. CDR1 is SGHTA and CDR2 is FQGNSA in the germline V gene. This CDR3 comprises 15 residues.

In its sample, this clonotype was seen many times. The rearrangement joins TRBV6-1 to TRBJ1-1; perhaps TRBD1 as D (5 bases). Trimming pared 6 bases from V and 9 bases from J, leaving 20 bases between. The germline gives CDR1 MNHNS, CDR2 SASEGT. This CDR3 has 14 amino acids. The CDR3 region is CASSVRDSLTKAFF. The DNA for the CDR3 is TGTGCCAGCAGCGTTCGGGACTCTTTAACCAAAGCTTTCTTT.

The sample holds many counts of this clonotype. The chain joins TRBV20-1 to TRBJ1-2; D is undetermined. The CDR3 is made up of 14 amino acids. In germline, CDR1 is DFQATT, CDR2 SNEGSKA (reference sequence). Between the trimmed V and J ends, which lost 6 bases and 3 bases, there was a span of 17 bases. DNA for the CDR3: TGCAGTGCCCGAGGAGGTAGGGTGGACTATGGCTACACCTTC. This gives the protein CSARGGRVDYGYTF.

In this sample, this clonotype turned up many times. J is TRBJ1-2 and V is TRBV5-1; D possibly corresponds to TRBD1 (6 bases). There are 13 residues in the CDR3. Trimming took off 0 bases at V and 7 bases at J, with 10 bases between the two ends. Germline CDR1 SGHRS, CDR2 YFSETQ. CDR3 sequence reads: CASSLDRAGGYTF. In nucleotides, the CDR3 is TGCGCCAGCAGCTTGGACAGGGCTGGTGGCTACACCTTC.

This clonotype was recorded at least ten times. This chain uses TRBV12-3 or TRBV12-4 with TRBJ1-3; D remains unclear. CDR3 length: 12 residues. V lost 6 bases, J lost 4 bases, and 7 bases lay in between. The DNA for the CDR3 is TGTGCCAGCAGGGTTGCCGGAAACACCATATATTTT. The encoded protein is CASRVAGNTIYF.

This clonotype was seen at least ten times. This chain joins TRBV6-1 and TRBJ2-2; a possible D gene is TRBD2 (5 bases). CDR1 and CDR2 (germline): MNHNS, SASEGT. The V end lost 7 bases, the J end lost 4 bases, and 13 bases lay between the germline ends. The CDR3 runs to 14 residues. CDR3 DNA: TGTGCCAGCAATGGGGAGATGGGCACCGGGGAGCTGTTTTTT. Amino acids: CASNGEMGTGELFF.

This clonotype has at least ten counts. V and J are TRBV28 and TRBJ2-7; TRBD1 agrees at 9 bases. There are 14 residues in the CDR3. V shed 7 bases, J shed 6 bases, and the junction held 10 bases outside the gene matches. Germline values: CDR1 MDHEN, CDR2 SYDVKM. The CDR3 region has the DNA TGTGCCAGCAAAAGGGGGGACAGGGTCCTCGAGCAGTACTTC. Translation: CASKRGDRVLEQYF.

J is TRBJ1-1 and V is TRBV6-2 or TRBV6-3; TRBD1 matches at 7 bases. After removal of 0 bases from V and 1 base from J, the junction contained 8 bases not matched to a gene. The CDR3 sequence is 17 residues long. Germline CDR1 is MNHEY and CDR2 is SVGEGT. The CDR3 nucleotides are TGTGCCAGCAGTTACTCGCCTCCCCACAGGGGGAACACTGAAGCTTTCTTT. This sequence encodes CASSYSPPHRGNTEAFF.